Below are 8 T cell receptor beta chains sequenced from a single sample in a study of T cell responses to AZD1222 COVID-19 vaccine. Method: immunoSEQ multiplex PCR; TCRdb's copy keeps in-frame clones and lacks some. The table lists under 150,000 clones, more than 90% of them singletons. Specimen: peripheral blood, collected on day 0 of AZD1222 vaccination. These receptors originate from an adult in good health.

The chain combines TRBV14 with TRBJ2-2; D is perhaps TRBD1 or TRBD2 (5 bases each). The germline gives CDR1 SGHDN, CDR2 FVKESK. The length of the CDR3 is 13 residues. The ends were cut back, 4 bases at V and 9 bases at J, with 12 bases in the middle. Written as DNA, the CDR3 is TGTGCCAGCAGCCTGTCGAGGGGCCGGGAGCTGTTTTTT. It translates to CASSLSRGRELFF.

J is TRBJ2-1 and V is TRBV27; 8 positions agree with TRBD2. CDR1 MNHEY and CDR2 SMNVEV come from the germline V gene (reference sequence). The CDR3 covers 15 residues. V trimming: 4 bases; J trimming: 6 bases; junction bases outside the gene matches: 8. CDR3 protein: CASSSQREFGNEQFF. CDR3 bases: TGTGCCAGCAGTTCCCAGCGGGAGTTCGGCAATGAGCAGTTCTTC.

As to this clone: Other nucleotide sequences in the sample specify the same CDR3. The genes are TRBV2 and TRBJ1-3, with unresolved D. Trimming removed 4 bases at V and 3 bases at J, with 10 bases between. CDR1 and CDR2 from the germline V gene are SNHLY and FYNNEI. This CDR3 has 14 amino acids. The CDR3 region is CASSAPGSGNTIYF. The CDR3 coding sequence is TGTGCCAGCAGTGCCCCGGGTAGTGGAAACACCATATATTTT.

This clone has just one count. V is TRBV28 and J is TRBJ1-6, with D unclear. CDR3 length: 17 residues. Trimming shortened V by 0 bases and J by 3 bases, and 12 bases separated the two germline ends. CDR1 is MDHEN and CDR2 is SYDVKM in the germline V gene. The CDR3 region is CASSLWGFGNYNSPLHF. The CDR3 nucleotides are TGTGCCAGCAGTTTATGGGGTTTCGGCAACTATAATTCACCCCTCCACTTT.

The chain recombines TRBV6-9 with TRBJ2-1; 7 bases fit TRBD2. The CDR3 has 18 residues. Germline CDR1 reads MNHGY; CDR2 reads SVAAGI. With V trimmed by 3 bases and J by 2 bases, 13 bases remained unmatched. CDR3 bases: TGTGCCAGCAGTTACCGGGACCGCGGGAGTGGGACCTACAATGAGCAGTTCTTC. Translating it yields CASSYRDRGSGTYNEQFF.

This chain uses TRBV6-1 with TRBJ1-1; D unclear. This CDR3 comprises 15 residues. The germline gives CDR1 MNHNS, CDR2 SASEGT. Trimming pared 2 bases from V and 5 bases from J, leaving 15 bases between. The CDR3 is CASSEYHVAGTEAFF. CDR3 DNA sequence: TGTGCCAGCAGTGAATATCATGTGGCGGGGACTGAAGCTTTCTTT.

The chain has TRBV10-3 and TRBJ1-2; 9 positions agree with TRBD1. Trimming at V came to 7 bases and at J to 1 base, leaving 1 base not matched to a gene. CDR3 size: 13 residues. The V gene's germline CDR1 is ENHRY and CDR2 SYGVKD. Here the CDR3 DNA reads TGTGCCATCAAGGACAGGGGTAACTATGGCTACACCTTC. Translating gives CAIKDRGNYGYTF.

The gene calls are TRBV9 and TRBJ2-7, with 10 positions matching TRBD1. V shed 3 bases, J shed 2 bases, and the junction held 5 bases outside the gene matches. Germline lookup yields CDR1 SGDLS and CDR2 YYNGEE. The length of the CDR3 is 15 residues. The CDR3 DNA reads as TGTGCCAGCAGCGCCCGGGACAGGGGAACCTACGAGCAGTACTTC. Amino acids: CASSARDRGTYEQYF.